Each of the 31 T cell receptor beta chains below was sequenced from the same sample in a study of blood T cell repertoires in COVID-19. TCRdb's table, derived via immunoSEQ multiplex PCR, lists solely in-frame clones and lacks some. The table has 430,000 or so clones, around 89% seen once; the top ten hold about 1.7%. The sequencing sample was made of PBMCs or T cells enriched from blood (not recorded which). The receptors were sampled from a woman aged 40 to 50 who had recovered from COVID-19.

V gene TRBV18 combines with J gene TRBJ1-3; D call uncertain. The CDR3 length is 16 residues. Trimming took off 0 bases at V and 0 bases at J, with 9 bases between the two ends. Germline CDR1 KGHSH, CDR2 LQKENI. DNA for the CDR3: TGTGCCAGCTCACCACCGAGGGCGGTCTCTGGAAACACCATATATTTT. It translates to CASSPPRAVSGNTIYF. The full variable domain, completed using reference TRBV18 and TRBJ1-3, is NAGVMQNPRHLVRRRGQEARLRCSPMKGHSHVYWYRQLPEEGLKFMVYLQKENIIDESGMPKERFSAEFPKEGPSILRIQQVVRGDSAAYFCASSPPRAVSGNTIYFGEGSWLTVV.

This chain uses TRBV10-3 with TRBJ1-1; D perhaps matches TRBD1 (6 bases). Looked up from germline, CDR1 is ENHRY and CDR2 is SYGVKD. The CDR3 extends over 14 amino acids. V was clipped by 4 bases and J by 3 bases, with 12 bases between them. CDR3 sequence: CAISGETGHTEAFF. CDR3 DNA: TGTGCCATCAGTGGGGAAACAGGGCACACTGAAGCTTTCTTT.

The table lists this clone with a count of one. The chain recombines TRBV11-2 with TRBJ2-2; D unresolved. Germline V gene lookup returns CDR1 SGHAT and CDR2 FQNNGV. This CDR3 contains 16 residues. Deletions cut 2 bases from V and 0 bases from J, with 10 bases between. The CDR3 DNA reads as TGTGCCAGCAGCTTATATCCCGGGTCGAACACCGGGGAGCTGTTTTTT. Protein product: CASSLYPGSNTGELFF. Drawing the rest from reference TRBV11-2 and TRBJ2-2, the complete variable domain is EAGVAQSPRYKIIEKRQSVAFWCNPISGHATLYWYQQILGQGPKLLIQFQNNGVVDDSQLPKDRFSAERLKGVDSTLKIQPAKLEDSAVYLCASSLYPGSNTGELFFGEGSRLTVL.

The J gene is TRBJ1-5, the V gene TRBV4-1, with a tentative D call TRBD1 (6 bases). This CDR3 spans 15 amino acids. The V gene lost 6 bases and the J gene lost 6 bases, with 18 bases spanning the gap. CDR1 is MGHRA and CDR2 is YSYEKL in the germline V gene. The chain's CDR3 is CASSPIRGGVQPQHF. The CDR3 DNA reads TGCGCCAGCAGTCCTATCCGGGGGGGCGTTCAGCCCCAGCATTTT.

The J gene is TRBJ2-3, the V gene TRBV15; 9 bases agree with TRBD2. Germline CDR1 reads LNHNV; CDR2 reads YYDKDF (reference sequence). The CDR3 runs to 18 residues. With 0 bases clipped from V and 0 bases from J, the junction kept 7 bases outside the gene matches. Here the CDR3 DNA reads TGTGCCACCAGCAGAGATCGGGCTAGCGGGGCAAGCACAGATACGCAGTATTTT. Translated: CATSRDRASGASTDTQYF. The full variable domain, rest sourced from reference TRBV15 and TRBJ2-3, is DAMVIQNPRYQVTQFGKPVTLSCSQTLNHNVMYWYQQKSSQAPKLLFHYYDKDFNNEADTPDNFQSRRPNTSFCFLDIRSPGLGDTAMYLCATSRDRASGASTDTQYFGPGTRLTVL.

V and J are TRBV2 and TRBJ2-4; the D gene is possibly TRBD2 (5 bases). The germline V gene encodes CDR1 SNHLY and CDR2 FYNNEI. Trimming cost V 10 bases and J 7 bases, with 23 bases left between them. This CDR3 is 15 amino acids long. Here the CDR3 DNA reads TGTGCCAACCTGCCAGACCCGGACTCGTTGAACATTCAGTACTTC. Its protein product is CANLPDPDSLNIQYF. The full variable domain, rest sourced from reference TRBV2 and TRBJ2-4, is EPEVTQTPSHQVTQMGQEVILRCVPISNHLYFYWYRQILGQKVEFLVSFYNNEISEKSEIFDDQFSVERPDGSNFTLKIRSTKLEDSAMYFCANLPDPDSLNIQYFGAGTRLSVL.

V gene TRBV2 combines with J gene TRBJ2-1, with 7 bases matching TRBD2. V was pared by 8 bases and J by 4 bases, with 11 bases of the junction left unmatched. CDR1 SNHLY and CDR2 FYNNEI come from the germline V gene. The length of the CDR3 is 15 residues. In nucleotides, the CDR3 is TGTGCCAGCGCCCCCGGGGCTAGCGGATACAATGAGCAGTTCTTC. Encoded protein: CASAPGASGYNEQFF. The full variable domain, in which reference TRBV2 and TRBJ2-1 provide the parts outside the CDR3, is EPEVTQTPSHQVTQMGQEVILRCVPISNHLYFYWYRQILGQKVEFLVSFYNNEISEKSEIFDDQFSVERPDGSNFTLKIRSTKLEDSAMYFCASAPGASGYNEQFFGPGTRLTVL.

V gene TRBV29-1 combines with J gene TRBJ1-1; 7 bases are shared with TRBD1. The CDR3 is made up of 12 amino acids. Losses at the gene ends were 5 bases for V and 4 bases for J; bases not matched to a gene: 4. Germline-derived CDR1 and CDR2 are SQVTM and ANQGSEA. The CDR3 protein is CSVRTGSTEAFF. The CDR3 DNA reads TGCAGCGTTCGGACAGGTTCCACTGAAGCTTTCTTT. The full variable domain, rest sourced from reference TRBV29-1 and TRBJ1-1, is SAVISQKPSRDICQRGTSLTIQCQVDSQVTMMFWYRQQPGQSLTLIATANQGSEATYESGFVIDKFPISRPNLTFSTLTVSNMSPEDSSIYLCSVRTGSTEAFFGQGTRLTVV.

This chain joins TRBV11-2 and TRBJ2-5; 7 nucleotides line up with TRBD1. Per the germline V gene, CDR1 is SGHAT and CDR2 is FQNNGV. The trim removed 5 bases at V and 5 bases at J, leaving 20 bases unmatched. This CDR3 region has 18 residues. CDR3 coding DNA: TGTGCCAGCAGCCCCGCGATATCAGGGGGAAGGCGGATGGAGACCCAGTACTTC. This gives the protein CASSPAISGGRRMETQYF.

V and J are TRBV6-2 or TRBV6-3 and TRBJ2-1, with a tentative D call TRBD2 (6 bases). This CDR3 comprises 17 residues. Deletions cut 2 bases from V and 8 bases from J, with 22 bases between. Per germline, CDR1 MNHEY and CDR2 SVGEGT. The CDR3, as DNA: TGTGCCAGCAGTTACCCTCAGGGACTTTACGGAAGCGATGAGCAGTTCTTC. It translates to CASSYPQGLYGSDEQFF.

The chain links TRBV13 to TRBJ2-5, with 8 positions matching TRBD1. The CDR3 sequence is 15 residues long. V gave up 5 bases and J gave up 4 bases; unmatched junction bases: 9. The V gene's germline CDR1 is PRHDT and CDR2 FYEKMQ (reference sequence). Here the CDR3 DNA reads TGTGCCAGCAGCGGGTGGACAGGGAAAAGAGAGACCCAGTACTTC. Residues: CASSGWTGKRETQYF.

This clone appeared a single time. V usage is TRBV9 and J usage is TRBJ2-1; 9 positions match TRBD1. J gave up 9 bases and V 3 bases, and 7 bases lay outside the gene matches. The CDR3 runs 14 residues. Germline CDR1 is SGDLS and CDR2 is YYNGEE. The CDR3 reads CASSEGDREAEQFF. The CDR3 coding sequence is TGTGCCAGCAGCGAGGGGGACAGGGAGGCTGAGCAGTTCTTC.

The genes are TRBV30 and TRBJ1-2; 7 positions match TRBD1. Germline V gene data show CDR1 as GTSNPN and CDR2 as SVGIG (reference sequence). V lost 1 base and J lost 0; bases outside the gene matches: 5. The CDR3 length is 15 residues. CDR3 in amino acids: CAWSGRTGANYGYTF. In nucleotides, the CDR3 is TGTGCCTGGAGTGGAAGGACAGGAGCTAACTATGGCTACACCTTC.

This clone occurred a few times. This chain connects TRBV13 to TRBJ2-1; D not certain. Germline CDR1 and CDR2: PRHDT and FYEKMQ (reference sequence). Trimming pared 0 bases from V and 4 bases from J, leaving 13 bases between. This CDR3 region has 16 residues. CDR3 nucleotides: TGTGCCAGCAGCTTAGGCCTGGCCCGCCTGTACAATGAGCAGTTCTTC. It specifies CASSLGLARLYNEQFF.

This clone was counted a single time. This chain joins TRBV19 and TRBJ2-7; 9 bases match TRBD1. Trimming took 1 base from V and 5 from J; bases not matched to a gene: 6. Germline values: CDR1 LNHDA, CDR2 SQIVND (reference sequence). The CDR3 spans 15 residues. The CDR3 DNA reads as TGTGCCAGTAGTATAGCAGGGACAGGGAGCCACGAGCAGTACTTC. Protein: CASSIAGTGSHEQYF.

The chain couples TRBV3-1 (or the pseudogene TRBV3-2) to TRBJ1-6; weak D call: TRBD1 (6 bases). In germline, CDR1 is LGHDT, CDR2 YNNKEL (reference sequence). The CDR3 runs 14 residues. Between the trimmed V and J ends, which lost 1 base and 10 bases, there was a span of 11 bases. The CDR3 sequence: CASSQGDRSSPLHF. The DNA of the CDR3 is TGTGCCAGCAGCCAAGGAGACAGGTCATCACCCCTCCACTTT.

The rearrangement joins TRBV2 to TRBJ1-2; D remains ambiguous. This CDR3 contains 12 residues. The ends were cut back, 1 base at V and 14 bases at J, with 14 bases in the middle. Germline V gene lookup returns CDR1 SNHLY and CDR2 FYNNEI. CDR3 region: CASSEGTWEVTF. In nucleotides, the CDR3 is TGTGCCAGCAGTGAAGGGACTTGGGAGGTTACCTTC.

The rearrangement uses TRBV24-1 and TRBJ2-2; TRBD1 might be the D (5 bases). The germline V gene encodes CDR1 KGHDR and CDR2 SFDVKD. Trimming removed 5 bases from V and 1 base from J, with 19 bases in between. The CDR3 has 18 amino acids. CDR3 residues: CATSAPDWAGWNTGELFF. Written as DNA, the CDR3 is TGTGCCACCAGTGCCCCAGACTGGGCAGGGTGGAACACCGGGGAGCTGTTTTTT.

This chain connects TRBV29-1 to TRBJ2-2; possibly TRBD1 for D (6 bases). The CDR3 loop spans 13 amino acids. Germline CDR1 and CDR2: SQVTM and ANQGSEA. Trimming pared 5 bases from V and 5 bases from J, leaving 12 bases between. CDR3 region: CSVTGIDTGELFF. The CDR3 DNA follows: TGCAGCGTTACAGGGATTGATACCGGGGAGCTGTTTTTT.

The J gene is TRBJ1-5, the V gene TRBV5-8; the D gene is possibly TRBD1 (6 bases). Germline V gene lookup returns CDR1 SGHTS and CDR2 YDEGEE. Trimming left V 2 bases short and J 1 base short, with 13 bases between. This CDR3 is 16 amino acids long. The CDR3: CASSLTGSLSNQPQHF. The CDR3 DNA follows: TGTGCCAGCAGCTTAACAGGGTCCTTGAGCAATCAGCCCCAGCATTTT.

The chain links TRBV18 to TRBJ1-3; D not resolved. CDR3 size: 17 residues. The V end was cut by 0 bases, the J end by 0 bases, with 12 bases between. Germline CDR1 reads KGHSH; CDR2 reads LQKENI. The CDR3 reads CASSPPVGPSSGNTIYF. Here the CDR3 DNA reads TGTGCCAGCTCACCACCGGTGGGTCCTAGCTCTGGAAACACCATATATTTT.

This chain joins TRBV10-3 and TRBJ2-7; D remains unclear. CDR1 ENHRY and CDR2 SYGVKD come from the germline V gene. The germline V and J ends were trimmed by 3 bases and 6 bases, with 12 bases remaining between them. The CDR3 sequence is 13 residues long. The CDR3 DNA sequence: TGTGCCATCAGTGAATCCGTCATGGCCGAGCAGTACTTC. It encodes CAISESVMAEQYF.

The chain is built from TRBV25-1 and TRBJ1-3; 7 bases are shared with TRBD1. V was pared by 8 bases and J by 4 bases, with 5 bases of the junction left unmatched. In germline, CDR1 is MGHDK, CDR2 SYGVNS. This CDR3 comprises 13 residues. The CDR3 here is CASVKGQGNTIYF. In nucleotides, the CDR3 is TGTGCCAGCGTTAAGGGACAGGGAAACACCATATATTTT.

This chain uses TRBV19 with TRBJ1-5; D is perhaps TRBD1 (6 bases). Trimming took off 3 bases at V and 5 bases at J, with 14 bases between the two ends. Germline assignment: CDR1 LNHDA and CDR2 SQIVND (reference sequence). This CDR3 region has 15 residues. The CDR3 protein is CASSIELGQDQPQHF. CDR3 nucleotides: TGTGCCAGTAGTATTGAACTGGGACAAGATCAGCCCCAGCATTTT.

The chain combines TRBV11-3 with TRBJ1-2; no definite D call. The ends were cut back, 5 bases at V and 7 bases at J, with 14 bases in the middle. This CDR3 has 13 residues. Looked up from germline, CDR1 is SGHNT and CDR2 is YENEEA. CDR3 protein: CASSPEPGSGYTF. The CDR3 nucleotides read TGTGCCAGCAGCCCTGAGCCCGGGAGTGGCTACACCTTC.

This rearrangement joins TRBV4-3 to TRBJ2-7, with 7 positions matching TRBD2. This CDR3 contains 15 residues. V lost 4 bases and J lost 1; bases outside the gene matches: 7. Looked up from germline, CDR1 is LGHNA and CDR2 is YSLEER. The CDR3 loop reads CASSPDGGYSYEQYF. CDR3 nucleotides: TGCGCCAGCAGCCCCGACGGGGGGTATTCCTACGAGCAGTACTTC.

The chain uses TRBV3-1 (or the pseudogene TRBV3-2) and TRBJ2-1; D not certain. Germline CDR1 is LGHDT and CDR2 is YNNKEL (reference sequence). The germline V and J ends were trimmed by 1 base and 7 bases, with 5 bases remaining between them. The CDR3 covers 12 residues. The CDR3 is CASSQVENEQFF. The CDR3 DNA reads as TGTGCCAGCAGCCAAGTAGAAAATGAGCAGTTCTTC.

The chain recombines TRBV10-3 with TRBJ1-3, with D maybe TRBD1 (5 bases). CDR1 ENHRY and CDR2 SYGVKD come from the germline V gene. The V end was cut by 5 bases, the J end by 0 bases, with 14 bases between. The CDR3 consists of 16 residues. DNA for the CDR3: TGTGCCATCAGTTCTCAGGGTCTTTCCTCTGGAAACACCATATATTTT. It encodes CAISSQGLSSGNTIYF.

The rearrangement uses TRBV9 and TRBJ2-2; 10 bases match TRBD2. The CDR3 sequence is 16 residues long. Germline V lookup: CDR1 SGDLS, CDR2 YYNGEE. J gave up 7 bases and V 2 bases, and 8 bases lay outside the gene matches. The DNA for the CDR3 is TGTGCCAGCAGCGTCCATCTAGCGGGAGCTCTCGGGGAGCTGTTTTTT. It yields the protein CASSVHLAGALGELFF.

This chain joins TRBV27 and TRBJ2-3; 12 bases agree with TRBD2. V shed 3 bases and J 3 bases; nucleotides not matched to a gene: 7. The CDR3 is 17 residues long. The germline V gene has CDR1 MNHEY and CDR2 SMNVEV (reference sequence). CDR3 nucleotides: TGTGCCAGCAGTTTCCTGACTAGCGGGAGTGTTACAGATACGCAGTATTTT. This encodes CASSFLTSGSVTDTQYF.

The rearrangement uses TRBV4-3 and TRBJ2-5; D not resolved. The CDR3 totals 14 residues. CDR1 and CDR2 from the germline V gene are LGHNA and YSLEER. V gave up 0 bases and J gave up 4 bases, with 9 bases separating them. Here the CDR3 reads CASSQERLGETQYF. The CDR3 DNA follows: TGCGCCAGCAGCCAAGAGCGGCTGGGAGAGACCCAGTACTTC.